This TCR beta chain originates from a study of T cell changes during pregnancy in multiple sclerosis. The CDR3 totals 16 residues. The table came from immunoSEQ multiplex PCR; TCRdb's copy has only in-frame clones and leaves some out. The table includes tens of thousands of clones, about 88% detected once. The rearrangement uses TRBV21-1 and TRBJ2-1; the table's D call of TRBD1 was not tested on the DNA. TRBV21-1 is listed as a pseudogene. Sequencing was performed on CD4+ T cells from peripheral blood mononuclear cells, taken in the second trimester of pregnancy. The sequence was obtained from a female donor with multiple sclerosis, enrolled in a pregnancy study. The CDR3 loop is CASSKSSRGAPNEQFF. CDR3 bases: TGTGCCAGCAGCAAATCTTCCAGGGGGGCCCCCAATGAGCAGTTCTTC.